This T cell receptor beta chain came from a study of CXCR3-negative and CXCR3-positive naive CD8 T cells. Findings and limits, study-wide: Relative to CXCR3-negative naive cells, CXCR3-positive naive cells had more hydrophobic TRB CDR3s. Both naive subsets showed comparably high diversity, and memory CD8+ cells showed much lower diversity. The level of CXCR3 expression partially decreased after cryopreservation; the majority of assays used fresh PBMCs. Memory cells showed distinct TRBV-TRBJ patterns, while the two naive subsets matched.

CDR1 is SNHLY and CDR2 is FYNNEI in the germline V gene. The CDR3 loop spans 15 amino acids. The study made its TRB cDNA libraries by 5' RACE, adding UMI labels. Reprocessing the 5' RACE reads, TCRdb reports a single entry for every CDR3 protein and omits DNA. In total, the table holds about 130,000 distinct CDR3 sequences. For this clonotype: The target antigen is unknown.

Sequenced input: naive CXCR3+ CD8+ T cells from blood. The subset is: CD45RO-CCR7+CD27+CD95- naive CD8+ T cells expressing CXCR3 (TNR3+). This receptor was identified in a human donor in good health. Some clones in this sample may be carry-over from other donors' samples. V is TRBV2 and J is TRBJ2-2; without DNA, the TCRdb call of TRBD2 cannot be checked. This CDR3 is CASTPSGGGTGELFF.